This is a list of T cell receptor beta chains from one sample in a study of T-cell reconstitution after alpha-beta-depleted transplantation in children. TCRdb re-derived calls from the PCR reads in MiXCR, one entry per CDR3 protein. Of approximately 490,000 distinct CDR3 sequences in the sample, roughly a tenth were seen once. Specimen: PBMCs, collected before TCRalphabeta/CD19-depleted stem cell transplant. All receptors derive from a child aged 2-15 years with inherited bone marrow failure, due to receive a stem cell transplant. CDR3s include the opening cysteine and the closing phenylalanine or tryptophan. A D gene is named only where the DNA matches it firmly. Clone size is not always given. Where it is, it says once, few, many or a class for expanded clones.

cdr3_aa,cdr3_nt,clone_size,d_call,v_call,j_call,cdr3_length
CASSQDQAGEETQYF,TGTGCCAGCAGCCAAGATCAAGCGGGAGAGGAGACCCAGTACTTC,many,TRBD2,TRBV4-2,TRBJ2-5,15
CSASRDMNTEAFF,TGCAGCGCAAGTAGGGATATGAACACTGAAGCTTTCTTT,many,.,TRBV29-1,TRBJ1-1,13
CASSQDYWLAGGGTDTQYF,TGTGCCAGCAGCCAAGATTATTGGCTAGCGGGAGGTGGCACAGATACGCAGTATTTT,many,TRBD2,TRBV4-2,TRBJ2-3,19
CASSPAGSGHSYEQYF,TGTGCCAGCAGCCCAGCAGGTAGCGGACACTCCTACGAGCAGTACTTC,many,.,TRBV11-2,TRBJ2-7,16
CSVALMGTSGRENEQFF,TGCAGCGTTGCCCTTATGGGGACTAGCGGGAGGGAGAATGAGCAGTTCTTC,.,TRBD2,TRBV29-1,TRBJ2-1,17
CASSLGRLYGYTF,TGTGCCAGCAGTTTAGGACGGCTCTATGGCTACACCTTC,many,.,TRBV12-3/TRBV12-4,TRBJ1-2,13
CASSPIAGSATYEQYF,TGTGCCAGCTCACCAATCGCGGGGTCTGCCACCTACGAGCAGTACTTC,many,.,TRBV18,TRBJ2-7,16
CASIQAGSYEQYF,TGTGCCAGCATCCAGGCCGGTTCCTACGAGCAGTACTTC,many,.,TRBV6-5,TRBJ2-7,13
CASSYGPGIEQYF,TGTGCCAGCAGTTACGGCCCAGGGATCGAGCAGTACTTC,many,.,TRBV6-6,TRBJ2-7,13
CASSLGDMQETQYF,TGCGCCAGCAGCTTGGGGGATATGCAAGAGACCCAGTACTTC,few,.,TRBV5-1,TRBJ2-5,14
CASSPTGMYEQYF,TGTGCCAGCAGCCCCACGGGCATGTACGAGCAGTACTTC,many,.,TRBV11-2,TRBJ2-7,13
CASSPGPAGGPQFF,TGTGCCAGCAGCCCCGGCCCAGCGGGAGGCCCCCAGTTCTTC,.,TRBD2,TRBV7-9,TRBJ2-1,14
CASTPDRSYEQYF,TGTGCCAGCACCCCAGACAGGTCCTACGAGCAGTACTTC,many,.,TRBV6-1,TRBJ2-7,13
CASSGRDPPYNEQFF,TGTGCCAGCAGCGGCCGGGACCCACCCTACAATGAGCAGTTCTTC,many,.,TRBV7-8,TRBJ2-1,15
CASSGDSNNEQFF,TGTGCCAGCAGTGGGGACTCGAACAATGAGCAGTTCTTC,many,.,TRBV12-3/TRBV12-4,TRBJ2-1,13
CASSLGLFAGSYNEQFF,TGCGCCAGCAGCTTGGGTTTGTTCGCGGGATCCTACAATGAGCAGTTCTTC,.,.,TRBV5-1,TRBJ2-1,17
CASSQLAGGIWNEQFF,TGTGCCAGCAGCCAACTAGCGGGAGGAATATGGAATGAGCAGTTCTTC,.,TRBD2,TRBV27,TRBJ2-1,16
CASTSPKGFRTETQYF,TGTGCCAGCACCTCACCTAAGGGATTTAGAACGGAGACCCAGTACTTC,few,.,TRBV6-1,TRBJ2-5,16
CSARALSYEQYF,TGCAGTGCTAGAGCCCTTAGCTACGAGCAGTACTTC,many,.,TRBV20-1,TRBJ2-7,12
CASSPGAYGYTF,TGTGCCAGCAGCCCGGGGGCTTATGGCTACACCTTC,many,.,TRBV7-2,TRBJ1-2,12
CASSMPPGRNEQFF,TGTGCCAGTAGTATGCCCCCAGGGAGGAATGAGCAGTTCTTC,few,.,TRBV19,TRBJ2-1,14
CASSLATQGEAFF,TGCGCCAGCAGCTTGGCGACTCAGGGAGAAGCTTTCTTT,many,.,TRBV5-1,TRBJ1-1,13
CASSLALLAADTQYF,TGTGCCAGCAGCCTAGCCCTACTAGCTGCAGATACGCAGTATTTT,many,.,TRBV7-2,TRBJ2-3,15
CASSPPGLAGDTDTQYF,TGTGCCAGCTCACCCCCGGGACTAGCGGGAGACACAGATACGCAGTATTTT,.,TRBD2,TRBV18,TRBJ2-3,17
CASSVNPGNEQFF,TGCGCCAGCAGCGTAAACCCAGGCAATGAGCAGTTCTTC,many,.,TRBV5-1,TRBJ2-1,13
CASSQDLGQVYNEQFF,TGCGCCAGCAGCCAAGATCTAGGGCAGGTATACAATGAGCAGTTCTTC,many,.,TRBV4-3,TRBJ2-1,16
CASKWDTNSYEQYF,TGTGCCAGTAAGTGGGACACGAACTCCTACGAGCAGTACTTC,many,.,TRBV19,TRBJ2-7,14
CATSKTGTGFDSYNSPLHF,TGTGCCACCAGCAAGACCGGGACAGGGTTCGACTCCTATAATTCACCCCTCCACTTT,few,TRBD1,TRBV15,TRBJ1-6,19
CASSGGAEAFF,TGCGCCAGCAGCGGGGGGGCTGAAGCTTTCTTT,many,.,TRBV5-1,TRBJ1-1,11
CASSQTSGRNQETQYF,TGTGCCAGCAGCCAGACTAGCGGGAGGAACCAAGAGACCCAGTACTTC,.,TRBD2,TRBV7-2,TRBJ2-5,16
CASSPWAGERKETQYF,TGTGCCAGCAGTCCCTGGGCAGGGGAAAGGAAAGAGACCCAGTACTTC,many,.,TRBV6-5,TRBJ2-5,16
CASTPAGGITEAFF,TGTGCCAGCACCCCTGCAGGGGGCATCACTGAAGCTTTCTTT,few,TRBD1,TRBV12-3/TRBV12-4,TRBJ1-1,14
CSARAPLGGQGLYSNQPQHF,TGCAGTGCTAGAGCCCCGCTTGGAGGACAGGGTCTTTATAGCAATCAGCCCCAGCATTTT,many,TRBD1,TRBV20-1,TRBJ1-5,20
CASTFGGWNTEAFF,TGTGCCAGCACCTTTGGTGGTTGGAACACTGAAGCTTTCTTT,many,.,TRBV12-3/TRBV12-4,TRBJ1-1,14
CASSRRGTGLTSGHTGELFF,TGTGCCAGTAGCCGCCGGGGGACAGGGTTAACTAGCGGTCACACCGGGGAGCTGTTTTTT,many,.,TRBV19,TRBJ2-2,20
CASSQRGQPGNTIYF,TGTGCCAGCAGCCAGAGGGGACAGCCCGGAAACACCATATATTTT,many,TRBD1,TRBV5-6,TRBJ1-3,15
CASTLWGQGAYEQYF,TGTGCCAGCACCCTTTGGGGACAGGGGGCCTACGAGCAGTACTTC,many,TRBD1,TRBV28,TRBJ2-7,15
CASSLTGGPYIGGELFF,TGCGCCAGCAGCTTGACGGGAGGGCCATATATTGGCGGGGAGCTGTTTTTT,many,TRBD2,TRBV5-1,TRBJ2-2,17
CASSYGWNEQFF,TGTGCCAGCAGTTACGGGTGGAATGAGCAGTTCTTC,many,.,TRBV6-2/TRBV6-3,TRBJ2-1,12
CASRPDREFQPQHF,TGTGCCAGCAGACCGGACAGGGAATTTCAGCCCCAGCATTTT,.,TRBD1,TRBV11-3,TRBJ1-5,14
CSAIRQGIDTQYF,TGCAGTGCTATTCGTCAGGGAATAGATACGCAGTATTTT,many,.,TRBV20-1,TRBJ2-3,13
CASSQDRDRGRYNEQFF,TGTGCCAGCAGCCAAGATCGTGACAGGGGTCGGTACAATGAGCAGTTCTTC,many,TRBD1,TRBV14,TRBJ2-1,17
CASSPEVSGGYTF,TGTGCCAGCTCACCGGAGGTTTCCGGTGGCTACACCTTC,many,.,TRBV18,TRBJ1-2,13
CSVEDRSYGYTF,TGCAGCGTTGAAGATAGGTCCTATGGCTACACCTTC,many,.,TRBV29-1,TRBJ1-2,12
CSVGAALETQYF,TGCAGCGTTGGGGCGGCATTAGAGACCCAGTACTTC,many,.,TRBV29-1,TRBJ2-5,12
CASSKVRDRVFYYGYTF,TGTGCCAGCAGCAAAGTTCGGGACAGGGTTTTTTACTATGGCTACACCTTC,.,.,TRBV21-1,TRBJ1-2,17
CASSLRTANTDTQYF,TGTGCCAGCTCACTTCGGACTGCCAACACAGATACGCAGTATTTT,many,.,TRBV18,TRBJ2-3,15
CSVEDLITRESYDTQYF,TGCAGCGTTGAAGATCTCATAACCCGGGAGTCCTACGATACGCAGTATTTT,many,.,TRBV29-1,TRBJ2-3,17
CASSARAGSSYNEQFF,TGTGCCAGCAGCGCCCGAGCGGGGAGCTCCTACAATGAGCAGTTCTTC,many,TRBD2,TRBV9,TRBJ2-1,16